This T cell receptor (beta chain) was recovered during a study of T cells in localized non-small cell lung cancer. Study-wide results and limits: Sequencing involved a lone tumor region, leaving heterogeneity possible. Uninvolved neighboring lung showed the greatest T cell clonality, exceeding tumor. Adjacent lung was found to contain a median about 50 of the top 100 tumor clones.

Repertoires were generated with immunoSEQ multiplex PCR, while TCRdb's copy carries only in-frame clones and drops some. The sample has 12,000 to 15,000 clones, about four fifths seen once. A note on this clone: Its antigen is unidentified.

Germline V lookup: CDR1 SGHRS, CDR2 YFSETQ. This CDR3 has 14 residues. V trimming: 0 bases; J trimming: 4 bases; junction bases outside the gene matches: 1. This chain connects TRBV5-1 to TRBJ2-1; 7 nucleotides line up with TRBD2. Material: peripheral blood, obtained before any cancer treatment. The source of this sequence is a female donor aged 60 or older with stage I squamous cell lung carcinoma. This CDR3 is CASSLGDYYNEQFF. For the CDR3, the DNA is TGCGCCAGCAGCTTGGGGGACTATTACAATGAGCAGTTCTTC. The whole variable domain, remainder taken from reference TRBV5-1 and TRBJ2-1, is KAGVTQTPRYLIKTRGQQVTLSCSPISGHRSVSWYQQTPGQGLQFLFEYFSETQRNKGNFPGRFSGRQFSNSRSEMNVSTLELGDSALYLCASSLGDYYNEQFFGPGTRLTVL.